This TCR beta chain was documented in a study of blood T cells in healthy people across ages. The CDR3 runs to 13 residues. CDR1 is SEHNR, CDR2 FQNEAQ, per germline (reference sequence). About this clonotype itself: The antigen is undetermined.

Overall study findings and caveats: Age advanced and TCR beta diversity per million T cells fell, roughly linearly. The CMV status of each donor remained undetermined, and this could have confounded shifts in expanded clonotypes.

Through a sample-barcoded 5' primer and a J-beta primer mix, a second PCR was run for roughly 7 to 11 cycles. TCRdb analysed the 5' RACE reads with MiXCR anew, one entry per CDR3 protein. The sample shows approximately 700,000 distinct CDR3 sequences, roughly 32% of them seen only once. Peripheral blood samples of 9 to 10 milliliters were drawn from each donor. V is TRBV7-9 and J is TRBJ2-5, with D possibly matching TRBD1 (5 bases). The last part of the DNA fits TRBJ2-7 better; the J call may be wrong. The origin of this receptor is a woman aged 80 or older in good health. Sequenced material: blood. In nucleotides, the CDR3 is TGTGCCAGCAGCCAAGCTCCAGGGCCCGAGCAGTACTTC. This translates into CASSQAPGPEQYF.